Sequencing of this T cell receptor beta chain was carried out in a study of Ad26.COV2.S vaccination and SARS-CoV-2 variants. Whole-study context: Once, or twice with 56 days between doses, Ad26.COV2.S was given intramuscularly. Points from the study as a whole: Vaccine recipients showed a spike-specific TCR breadth that was higher than in placebo recipients.

This clone was found once. Its target is unknown. Per germline, CDR1 LGHDT and CDR2 YNNKEL (reference sequence). The CDR3 is 12 residues long. V lost 4 bases, J lost 7 bases, and 10 bases lay in between. The data were produced by immunoSEQ multiplex PCR, yet TCRdb's version contains in-frame clones alone and is incomplete. The profile covers a few hundred thousand clones, with approximately 90% appearing a single time and under 3% taken by the ten largest. As for treatment: about 20 received Ad26.COV2.S at low or high dose, single or two shots; 5 received placebo; per-sample allocation not given. Collection of samples fell on day 63 after the first vaccine or placebo injection. In Boston, the donor was an adult between 18-55 years of age.

This receptor was taken from a person aged 18 to 65 who received the Ad26.COV2.S COVID-19 vaccine or a placebo. The source was peripheral blood, collected in a trial of Ad26.COV2.S vaccine versus placebo. The chain employs TRBV3-1 (or the pseudogene TRBV3-2) and TRBJ1-2; D is undetermined. The CDR3 DNA reads TGTGCCAGCAGCCCGACCTTGGGTGGCTACACCTTC. Its protein is CASSPTLGGYTF.